These T cell receptor beta chains were read from a single sample in a study of response to subunit inactivated influenza vaccine. TCRdb itself ran the RT-PCR reads through MiXCR, one entry per CDR3 protein. This sample has about 570,000 distinct CDR3 sequences; 11% occur once, and the top ten carry 11%. This sample was also put to use in a study of T cells expressing NK-cell markers.

The sample here was PBMCs from blood, taken on the day of vaccination. These receptors originate from a man between 50 and 59 years old who received an inactivated influenza vaccine. CDR3s include the opening cysteine and the closing phenylalanine or tryptophan. D genes are given only for firm matches. Where a row states a size, it is once, few, many or the class of an expanded clone; other rows omit it.

v_call,j_call,d_call,clone_size,cdr3_aa,cdr3_nt
TRBV4-3,TRBJ2-7,.,.,CASSQDFYNLPYEQYF,TGCGCCAGCAGCCAAGATTTCTATAATCTCCCCTACGAGCAGTACTTC
TRBV5-1,TRBJ2-2,.,.,CASSFGSTGELFF,TGCGCCAGCAGCTTTGGAAGTACCGGGGAGCTGTTTTTT
TRBV6-1,TRBJ2-1,TRBD2,few,CASSGGATKGNEQFF,TGTGCCAGTAGCGGGGGGGCAACAAAGGGCAATGAGCAGTTCTTC
TRBV27,TRBJ2-7,TRBD1,.,CASSLGDRLYEQYF,TGTGCCAGCAGTTTGGGGGACAGGCTCTACGAGCAGTACTTC
TRBV5-1,TRBJ1-5,.,.,CASRQGDAQPQHF,TGCGCCAGCAGACAGGGAGATGCTCAGCCCCAGCATTTT
TRBV7-2,TRBJ2-5,.,few,CASSLLRSIQETQYF,TGTGCCAGCAGCTTACTCCGGAGTATTCAAGAGACCCAGTACTTC
TRBV7-9,TRBJ2-1,.,many,CASSLVIDFLLNEQFF,TGTGCCAGCAGCTTAGTTATCGACTTCCTTTTAAATGAGCAGTTCTTC
TRBV6-1,TRBJ1-6,.,few,CASRVQGFNSPLHF,TGTGCCAGCAGAGTACAGGGTTTTAACTCACCCCTCCACTTT
TRBV10-3,TRBJ2-2,.,few,CAISESAGGLTNTGELFF,TGTGCCATCAGTGAGTCCGCAGGGGGGCTTACGAACACCGGGGAGCTGTTTTTT
TRBV5-1,TRBJ1-5,TRBD1,.,CASSADRNQPQHF,TGCGCCAGCAGCGCGGACAGGAATCAGCCCCAGCATTTT
TRBV7-9,TRBJ2-3,TRBD1,many,CASSLGQTDTQYF,TGTGCCAGCAGCTTGGGACAGACAGATACGCAGTATTTT
TRBV3-1,TRBJ1-2,.,.,CASSQDGGRPNHNYGYTF,TGTGCCAGCAGCCAAGATGGGGGACGGCCGAACCATAACTATGGCTACACCTTC
TRBV25-1,TRBJ2-5,.,few,CASSDSGRRSETQYF,TGTGCCAGCAGTGATTCGGGCAGGCGATCTGAGACCCAGTACTTC
TRBV7-2,TRBJ2-5,.,.,CASSSSFQETQYF,TGTGCCAGCAGCTCTAGTTTTCAAGAGACCCAGTACTTC
TRBV7-2,TRBJ2-1,.,.,CASSLSGDGEQFF,TGTGCCAGCAGCTTAAGTGGGGACGGTGAGCAGTTCTTC
TRBV19,TRBJ2-3,.,.,CASSMGPDTQYF,TGTGCCAGTAGTATGGGCCCAGATACGCAGTATTTT
TRBV5-1,TRBJ2-3,.,few,CASSVAARTDTQYF,TGCGCCAGCAGCGTTGCCGCCCGCACAGATACGCAGTATTTT
TRBV28,TRBJ2-3,.,.,CASSLFSGAGTTDTQYF,TGTGCCAGCAGTTTGTTTTCTGGGGCGGGGACTACAGATACGCAGTATTTT
TRBV9,TRBJ2-3,.,.,CASSFRADQSTDTQYF,TGTGCCAGCAGCTTTAGGGCGGACCAGAGCACAGATACGCAGTATTTT
TRBV6-5,TRBJ1-5,TRBD1,.,CASSYSDREFYSNQPQHF,TGTGCCAGCAGTTACTCTGACAGGGAATTCTATAGCAATCAGCCCCAGCATTTT
TRBV2,TRBJ2-7,.,few,CAKWTGTTYEQYF,TGTGCCAAATGGACAGGGACTACCTACGAGCAGTACTTC
TRBV19,TRBJ1-5,.,.,CASSTLNDWQPQHF,TGTGCCAGTAGTACGTTAAACGACTGGCAGCCCCAGCATTTT
TRBV2,TRBJ2-5,.,.,CASSDLLWETQYF,TGTGCCAGCAGTGACCTTCTCTGGGAGACCCAGTACTTC
TRBV10-3,TRBJ2-1,.,few,CAINPTSSNEQFF,TGTGCCATCAACCCGACTAGTTCCAATGAGCAGTTCTTC
TRBV7-2,TRBJ2-7,TRBD1,few,CASSSVGQYYEQYF,TGTGCCAGCAGCTCGGTGGGACAGTATTACGAGCAGTACTTC
TRBV10-2,TRBJ2-4,TRBD1,.,CASRKRDRDPKNIQYF,TGCGCCAGCAGGAAAAGGGACAGGGATCCCAAAAACATTCAGTACTTC
TRBV5-1,TRBJ2-3,TRBD1,.,CASSSAGQGAGDTQYF,TGCGCCAGCAGCTCCGCTGGACAGGGGGCGGGAGATACGCAGTATTTT
TRBV7-9,TRBJ2-3,.,few,CASSLVQGGDTQYF,TGTGCCAGCAGCTTAGTACAGGGAGGAGATACGCAGTATTTT
TRBV7-2,TRBJ2-1,TRBD2,many,CASSPMGLAGVAEQFF,TGTGCCAGCAGCCCTATGGGACTAGCGGGAGTTGCTGAGCAGTTCTTC
TRBV29-1,TRBJ2-2,.,few,CSVGTDSNTGELFF,TGCAGCGTTGGGACGGATTCGAACACCGGGGAGCTGTTTTTT
TRBV7-8,TRBJ2-2,.,many,CASSLVVTTGELFF,TGTGCCAGCAGCTTAGTGGTAACGACCGGGGAGCTGTTTTTT
TRBV6-1,TRBJ1-3,.,.,CASSESLGVGNTIYF,TGTGCCAGCAGTGAAAGTCTCGGGGTTGGAAACACCATATATTTT
TRBV7-2,TRBJ2-2,.,.,CASSSPDRYPSGELFF,TGTGCCAGCAGCTCCCCGGATCGGTATCCATCCGGGGAGCTGTTTTTT
TRBV20-1,TRBJ2-3,.,many,CSARDGGVPTDTQYF,TGCAGTGCTCGGGACGGAGGGGTCCCCACAGATACGCAGTATTTT
TRBV20-1,TRBJ2-3,.,few,CSAPNRRGTDTQYF,TGCAGTGCCCCAAACAGACGGGGCACAGATACGCAGTATTTT
TRBV5-4,TRBJ2-2,.,few,CASSASAPGELFF,TGTGCCAGCAGCGCTAGCGCACCCGGGGAGCTGTTTTTT
TRBV6-5,TRBJ1-1,.,few,CASSYSPGWDNTEAFF,TGTGCCAGCAGTTACTCCCCCGGGTGGGACAACACTGAAGCTTTCTTT
TRBV11-1,TRBJ2-3,TRBD2,.,CASSRRLAGPRTQYF,TGTGCCAGCAGCCGACGACTAGCGGGGCCCCGAACGCAGTATTTT
TRBV19,TRBJ1-1,.,.,CASSWAAPGAEAFF,TGTGCCAGTAGTTGGGCTGCTCCGGGAGCTGAAGCTTTCTTT
TRBV5-1,TRBJ2-1,TRBD2,.,CASSFRGGAIHNEQFF,TGCGCCAGCAGCTTCCGCGGGGGGGCCATCCACAATGAGCAGTTCTTC
TRBV15,TRBJ2-2,.,.,CATSRSDTGELFF,TGTGCCACCAGCAGATCGGATACCGGGGAGCTGTTTTTT
TRBV3-1,TRBJ2-7,.,few,CASSQSARAYEQYF,TGTGCCAGCAGCCAATCGGCCAGGGCATACGAGCAGTACTTC
TRBV29-1,TRBJ2-1,.,.,CSVVSVSSYNEQFF,TGCAGCGTTGTTTCCGTGAGCTCCTACAATGAGCAGTTCTTC
TRBV6-5,TRBJ2-7,.,.,CASSYSTLARGYEQYF,TGTGCCAGCAGTTACTCGACATTAGCTAGGGGCTACGAGCAGTACTTC
TRBV12-3/TRBV12-4,TRBJ2-4,.,.,CASSLVGSDKNIQYF,TGTGCCAGCAGTTTAGTAGGCAGCGACAAAAACATTCAGTACTTC
TRBV6-5,TRBJ1-1,.,few,CASSYGQGKSSEAFF,TGTGCCAGCAGTTACGGGCAGGGTAAGAGCTCTGAAGCTTTCTTT
TRBV30,TRBJ2-3,.,few,CAWSVIFDTQYF,TGTGCCTGGAGTGTTATTTTTGATACGCAGTATTTT
TRBV6-6,TRBJ1-1,.,.,CASADVENTEAFF,TGTGCCAGCGCCGATGTCGAGAACACTGAAGCTTTCTTT
TRBV5-5,TRBJ1-2,TRBD1,few,CASSRDRGLTGYTF,TGTGCCAGCAGTCGGGACAGGGGGCTTACTGGCTACACCTTC
TRBV15,TRBJ1-2,.,.,CATSRDATANYGYTF,TGTGCCACCAGCAGAGACGCGACGGCCAACTATGGCTACACCTTC
TRBV6-6,TRBJ2-7,.,few,CASKIGFYEQYF,TGTGCCAGCAAAATAGGGTTCTACGAGCAGTACTTC
TRBV30,TRBJ2-7,.,.,CAWSVTALEQYF,TGTGCCTGGAGTGTAACGGCACTCGAGCAGTACTTC
TRBV7-9,TRBJ1-6,TRBD1,.,CASQGGEGAGPDSPLHF,TGTGCCAGCCAGGGCGGTGAGGGGGCAGGTCCTGATTCACCCCTCCACTTT
TRBV4-2,TRBJ2-7,TRBD2,.,CASSQAGLADYEQYF,TGTGCCAGCAGCCAAGCCGGACTAGCGGATTACGAGCAGTACTTC
TRBV18,TRBJ2-7,.,.,CASSPDRKYYEQYF,TGTGCCAGCTCACCCGACAGGAAGTACTACGAGCAGTACTTC
TRBV7-8,TRBJ1-6,.,few,CASSLATRAGEFTLHF,TGTGCCAGCAGCTTAGCGACAAGGGCAGGGGAATTCACCCTCCACTTT
TRBV4-2,TRBJ1-3,.,.,CASSSPESSGNTIYF,TGTGCCAGCAGCAGTCCTGAGAGCTCTGGAAACACCATATATTTT
TRBV3-1,TRBJ2-1,TRBD2,many,CASSQALALNFEQFF,TGTGCCAGCAGCCAAGCACTAGCGTTAAATTTTGAGCAGTTCTTC
TRBV7-2,TRBJ2-3,.,.,CASQVQRSTDTQYF,TGTGCCAGCCAAGTCCAGCGGAGCACAGATACGCAGTATTTT